The source of this TCR beta chain is a study of shared clonotypes between healthy human individuals. Study observations and caveats: Relative to their counterparts shared across all four donors, non-shared clonotypes exhibited diminished generation probabilities. Large sequencing depth failed to make sorted-subset sequencing complete, rarefaction showed.

The length of the CDR3 is 15 residues. Trimming took off 3 bases at V and 1 base at J, with 9 bases between the two ends. Germline V gives CDR1 MNHEY, CDR2 SVGAGI. Samples underwent the assay at deep level. The authors' processing: Junction-only sequences produced by ImmunoSEQ had no quality scores, so filtering differed. Assay used: immunoSEQ multiplex PCR; TCRdb lists only in-frame clones, some missing. That table gives V, J and clone size, and the DNA gave D and trimming. The sample lists about 1,900,000 clones; approximately 95% were seen once. About this clone itself: Its antigen remains unknown.

The naive CD8 population came from CD45RO-negative cells selected for CCR7, without terminally differentiated effector memory CD45RA+ cells. The clonotype was recovered from a man aged 18 to 30 in good health. The V gene is TRBV6-5, the J gene TRBJ2-2; D is ambiguous. Sequenced input: naive CD8+ T cells sorted from blood. As DNA, the CDR3 is TGTGCCAGCAGTTATACCCCCATGAACACCGGGGAGCTGTTTTTT. This encodes CASSYTPMNTGELFF.